This T cell receptor beta chain was profiled in a study of response to subunit inactivated influenza vaccine. This clonotype came up many times. TCRdb processed the RT-PCR reads anew with MiXCR; each CDR3 protein has one entry. The sample contains about 580,000 distinct CDR3 sequences, around 13% of which appear only once. There are 14 residues in the CDR3. V dropped 5 bases and J dropped 5; count of bases not matched to a gene: 2. The germline V gene has CDR1 ENHRY and CDR2 SYGVKD. The J gene is TRBJ2-7, the V gene TRBV10-3; 14 bases match TRBD2. The clonotype comes from a man aged 45 to 65 who received an inactivated influenza vaccine. Specimen: PBMCs from blood, collected 12 days after vaccination. Written as DNA, the CDR3 is TGTGCCATCAGTTCGACTAGCGGGAGGGACGAGCAGTACTTC. This sequence encodes CAISSTSGRDEQYF.